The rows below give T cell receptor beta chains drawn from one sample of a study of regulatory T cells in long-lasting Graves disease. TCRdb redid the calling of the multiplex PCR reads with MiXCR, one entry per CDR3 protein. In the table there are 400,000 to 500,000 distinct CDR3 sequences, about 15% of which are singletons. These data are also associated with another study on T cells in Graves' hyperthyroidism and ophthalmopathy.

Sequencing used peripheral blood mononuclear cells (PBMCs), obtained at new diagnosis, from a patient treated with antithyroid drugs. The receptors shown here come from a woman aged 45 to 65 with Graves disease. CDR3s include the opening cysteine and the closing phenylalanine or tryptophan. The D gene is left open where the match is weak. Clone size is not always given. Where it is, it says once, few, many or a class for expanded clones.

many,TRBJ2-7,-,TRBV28,TGTGCCAGCAGTTTGGCGCAGGGCTCCTACGAGCAGTACTTC,CASSLAQGSYEQYF
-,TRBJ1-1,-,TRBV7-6,TGTGCCAGCAGAACCGCAGGGGATGGCACTGAAGCTTTCTTT,CASRTAGDGTEAFF
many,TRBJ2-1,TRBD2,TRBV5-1,TGCGCCAGCAGCTGGGGGACTAGCGATTACAATGAGCAGTTCTTC,CASSWGTSDYNEQFF
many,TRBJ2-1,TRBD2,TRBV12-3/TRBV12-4,TGTGCCAGCAGAACCGCCCTCTGGGGGGGAGTCGGCTACAATGAGCAGTTCTTC,CASRTALWGGVGYNEQFF
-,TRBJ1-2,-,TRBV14,TGTGCCAGCAGCCAAGATCCCTTAGGCAGGGGAGTGTATGGCTACACCTTC,CASSQDPLGRGVYGYTF
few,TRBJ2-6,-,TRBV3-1,TGTGCCAGCAGCCCCGGTCTCTCTGGGGCCAACGTCCTGACTTTC,CASSPGLSGANVLTF
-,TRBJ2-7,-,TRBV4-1,TGCGCCAGCAGCCAAGAAACCCGAGGATTTTACGAGCAGTACTTC,CASSQETRGFYEQYF
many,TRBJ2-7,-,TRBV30,TGTGCCTGGAACTCTTACCGCTCCTACGAGCAGTACTTC,CAWNSYRSYEQYF
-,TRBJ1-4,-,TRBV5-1,TGCGCCAGCAGCTTGAGCAGGTCCACTAATGAAAAACTGTTTTTT,CASSLSRSTNEKLFF
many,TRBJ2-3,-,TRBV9,TGTGCCAGCAGCGTGACAGGAGGGGGAGATACGCAGTATTTT,CASSVTGGGDTQYF
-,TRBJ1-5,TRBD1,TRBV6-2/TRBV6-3,TGTGCCAGCAGTGAGACAGGGACAAATCAGCCCCAGCATTTT,CASSETGTNQPQHF
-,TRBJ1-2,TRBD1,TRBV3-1,TGTGCCAGCAGCCTCTCACCGGGACAGGGCTATGTGTATGGCTACACCTTC,CASSLSPGQGYVYGYTF
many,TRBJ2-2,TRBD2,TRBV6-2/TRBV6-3,TGTGCCAGCAGTTACGGCCTAGCGGGAGGGCTCGACACCGGGGAGCTGTTTTTT,CASSYGLAGGLDTGELFF
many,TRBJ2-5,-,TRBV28,TGTGCCAGCAGTTTTCGGAGGGTGGGAGGTCAAGAGACCCAGTACTTC,CASSFRRVGGQETQYF
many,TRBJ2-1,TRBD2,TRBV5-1,TGCGCCAGCAGCTGGGGGACTAGCGGGAGTAAGTGGGGTGAGCAGTTCTTC,CASSWGTSGSKWGEQFF
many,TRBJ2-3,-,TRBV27,TGTGCCAGCAGTTTCCGCAGCACAGATACGCAGTATTTT,CASSFRSTDTQYF
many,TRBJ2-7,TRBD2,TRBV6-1,TGTGCCAGCGGAAGGACTAGCGGGAGGGGTTACGAGCAGTACTTC,CASGRTSGRGYEQYF
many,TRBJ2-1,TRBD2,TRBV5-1,TGCGCCAGCAGCTTGACGGTACTAGCGGGCTACAATGAGCAGTTCTTC,CASSLTVLAGYNEQFF
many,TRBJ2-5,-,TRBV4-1,TGCGCCAGCAGCCAAGACGACAGTCAGACCCAGTACTTC,CASSQDDSQTQYF
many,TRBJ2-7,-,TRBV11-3,TGTGCCAGCAGCGGCCCCCTGGGCGGAAGGACCTACGAGCAGTACTTC,CASSGPLGGRTYEQYF
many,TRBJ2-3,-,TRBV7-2,TGTGCCAGCAGCTTGCCCACAGGGAGGGTGCTCACAGATACGCAGTATTTT,CASSLPTGRVLTDTQYF
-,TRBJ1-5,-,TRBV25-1,TGTGCCAGCAGTGAAATTCGACAGGTATCGCCGGCTTGGCGCAATCAGCCCCAGCATTTT,CASSEIRQVSPAWRNQPQHF
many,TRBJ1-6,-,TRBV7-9,TGTGCCAGCAGCTTAGTGGCGGATTCACCCCTCCACTTT,CASSLVADSPLHF
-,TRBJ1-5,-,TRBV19,TGTGCCAGTAGTACCCCCCTGGGGGTGGGCAATCAGCCCCAGCATTTT,CASSTPLGVGNQPQHF
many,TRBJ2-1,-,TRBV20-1,TGCAGTGCTATCGCGGGGGCTTACAATGAGCAGTTCTTC,CSAIAGAYNEQFF
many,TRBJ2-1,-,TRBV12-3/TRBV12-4,TGTGCCAGCAGTTTTAGATCCAGGAGGGCCGGTTACAATGAGCAGTTCTTC,CASSFRSRRAGYNEQFF
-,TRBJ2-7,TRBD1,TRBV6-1,TGTGCCAGCAACCCCTGGGCCGGGACAGGGGATGGTGAGCAGTACTTC,CASNPWAGTGDGEQYF
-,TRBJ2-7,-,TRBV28,TGTGCCAGCAGACCCTCGGCCGGCAGGGAAGAGTACTTC,CASRPSAGREEYF
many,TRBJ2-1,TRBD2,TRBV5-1,TGTGCCAGCAGCCTCCGACTAGCGGAGAACAATGAGCAGTTCTTC,CASSLRLAENNEQFF
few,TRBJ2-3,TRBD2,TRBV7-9,TGTGCCAGCAGCTTCGGGGCAGCGGGAGACACGCAGTATTTT,CASSFGAAGDTQYF
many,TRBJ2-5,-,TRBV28,-,CASSFLAAQETQYF
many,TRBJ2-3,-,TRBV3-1,TGTGCCAGCAGCCAAACAGATACGCAGTATTTT,CASSQTDTQYF
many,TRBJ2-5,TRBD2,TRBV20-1,TGCAGTGCTGGAGCGGGAGGTTTGGAGACCCAGTACTTC,CSAGAGGLETQYF
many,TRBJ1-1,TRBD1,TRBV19,TGTGCCAGTAGTCTGGACAGGGCTGGAACTGAAGCTTTCTTT,CASSLDRAGTEAFF
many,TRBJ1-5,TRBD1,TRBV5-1,TGCGCCAGCAGCTTGGCCCCCCAGGGGGAAGGTCAGCCCCAGCATTTT,CASSLAPQGEGQPQHF